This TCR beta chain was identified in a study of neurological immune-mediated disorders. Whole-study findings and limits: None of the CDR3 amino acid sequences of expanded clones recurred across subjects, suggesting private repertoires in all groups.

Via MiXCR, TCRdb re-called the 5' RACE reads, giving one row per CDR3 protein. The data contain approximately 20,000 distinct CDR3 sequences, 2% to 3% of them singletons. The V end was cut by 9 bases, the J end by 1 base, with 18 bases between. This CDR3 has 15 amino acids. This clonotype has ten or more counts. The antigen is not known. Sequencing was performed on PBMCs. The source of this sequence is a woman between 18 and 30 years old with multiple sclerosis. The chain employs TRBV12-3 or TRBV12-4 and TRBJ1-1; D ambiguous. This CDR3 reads CASSEGQAGNTEAFF. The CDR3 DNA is TGTGCCAGTTCCGAAGGTCAGGCAGGGAACACTGAAGCTTTCTTT.